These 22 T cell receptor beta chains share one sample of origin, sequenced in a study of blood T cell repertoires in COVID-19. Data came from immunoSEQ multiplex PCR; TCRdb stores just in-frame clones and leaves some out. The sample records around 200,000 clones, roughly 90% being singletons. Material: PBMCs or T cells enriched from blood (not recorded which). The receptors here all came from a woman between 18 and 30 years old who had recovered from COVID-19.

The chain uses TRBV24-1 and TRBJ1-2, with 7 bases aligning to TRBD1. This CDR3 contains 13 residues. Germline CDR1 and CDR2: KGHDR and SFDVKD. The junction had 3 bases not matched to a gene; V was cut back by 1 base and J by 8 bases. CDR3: CATSDLDREGYTF. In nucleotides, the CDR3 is TGTGCCACCAGTGATTTAGACAGGGAAGGCTACACCTTC.

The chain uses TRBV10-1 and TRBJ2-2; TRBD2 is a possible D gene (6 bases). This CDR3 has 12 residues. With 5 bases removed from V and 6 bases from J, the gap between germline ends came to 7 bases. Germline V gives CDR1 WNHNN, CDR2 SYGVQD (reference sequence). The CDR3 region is CASSLAAGELFF. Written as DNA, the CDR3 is TGCGCCAGCAGTTTAGCGGCCGGGGAGCTGTTTTTT.

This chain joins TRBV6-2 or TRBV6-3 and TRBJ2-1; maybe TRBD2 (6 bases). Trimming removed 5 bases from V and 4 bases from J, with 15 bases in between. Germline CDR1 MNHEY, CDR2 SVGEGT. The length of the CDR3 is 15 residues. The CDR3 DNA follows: TGTGCCAGCAGTAACGCGGGATTGCCATACAATGAGCAGTTCTTC. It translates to CASSNAGLPYNEQFF.

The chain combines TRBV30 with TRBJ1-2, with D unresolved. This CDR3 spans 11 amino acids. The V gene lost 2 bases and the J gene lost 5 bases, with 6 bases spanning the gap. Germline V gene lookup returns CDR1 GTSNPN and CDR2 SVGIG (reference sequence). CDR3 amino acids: CAWSFVYGYTF. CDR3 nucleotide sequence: TGTGCCTGGAGTTTCGTTTATGGCTACACCTTC. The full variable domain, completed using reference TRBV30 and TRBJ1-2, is SQTIHQWPATLVQPVGSPLSLECTVEGTSNPNLYWYRQAAGRGLQLLFYSVGIGQISSEVPQNLSASRPQDRQFILSSKKLLLSDSGFYLCAWSFVYGYTFGSGTRLTVV.

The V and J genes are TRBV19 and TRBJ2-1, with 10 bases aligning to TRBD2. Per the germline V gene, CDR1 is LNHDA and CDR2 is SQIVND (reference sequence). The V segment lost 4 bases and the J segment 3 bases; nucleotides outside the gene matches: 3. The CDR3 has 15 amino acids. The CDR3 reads CASSTPSGSYNEQFF. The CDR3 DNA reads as TGTGCCAGTAGTACCCCTAGCGGGAGCTACAATGAGCAGTTCTTC.

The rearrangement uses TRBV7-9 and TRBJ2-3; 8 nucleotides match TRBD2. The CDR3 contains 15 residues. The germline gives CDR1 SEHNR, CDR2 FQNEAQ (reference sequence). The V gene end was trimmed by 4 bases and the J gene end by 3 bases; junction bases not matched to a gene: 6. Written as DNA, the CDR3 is TGTGCCAGCAGCTGGCTTAGCGGGAATACAGATACGCAGTATTTT. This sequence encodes CASSWLSGNTDTQYF.

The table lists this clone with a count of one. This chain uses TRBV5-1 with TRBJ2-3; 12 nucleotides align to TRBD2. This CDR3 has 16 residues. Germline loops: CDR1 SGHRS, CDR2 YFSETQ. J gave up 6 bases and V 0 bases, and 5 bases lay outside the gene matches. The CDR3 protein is CASSLGLAGALDTQYF. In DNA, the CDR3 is TGCGCCAGCAGCTTGGGACTAGCGGGAGCATTGGATACGCAGTATTTT. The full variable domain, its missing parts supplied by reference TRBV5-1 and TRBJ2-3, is KAGVTQTPRYLIKTRGQQVTLSCSPISGHRSVSWYQQTPGQGLQFLFEYFSETQRNKGNFPGRFSGRQFSNSRSEMNVSTLELGDSALYLCASSLGLAGALDTQYFGPGTRLTVL.

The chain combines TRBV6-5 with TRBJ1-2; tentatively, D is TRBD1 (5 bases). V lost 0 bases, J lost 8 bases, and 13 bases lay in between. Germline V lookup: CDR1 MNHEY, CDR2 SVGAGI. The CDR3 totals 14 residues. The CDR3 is CASSYSSQVGGYTF. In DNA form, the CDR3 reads TGTGCCAGCAGTTACTCCTCACAGGTCGGGGGCTACACCTTC.

DNA of the CDR3: TGTGCCAGCAGTGAGTGGCGGGAGGGCCTATGGACAGATACGCAGTATTTT. Amino acids: CASSEWREGLWTDTQYF. The V and J genes are TRBV25-1 and TRBJ2-3; 9 bases fit TRBD2. This CDR3 has 17 amino acids. Germline V gives CDR1 MGHDK, CDR2 SYGVNS. The V segment lost 3 bases and the J segment 3 bases; nucleotides outside the gene matches: 10.

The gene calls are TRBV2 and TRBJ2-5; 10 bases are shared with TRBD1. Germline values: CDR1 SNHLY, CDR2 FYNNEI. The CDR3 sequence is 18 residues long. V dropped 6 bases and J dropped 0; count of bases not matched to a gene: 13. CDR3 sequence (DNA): TGTGCCAGCAGGGATTTGGGACAGGGGATTATGTACCAAGAGACCCAGTACTTC. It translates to CASRDLGQGIMYQETQYF.

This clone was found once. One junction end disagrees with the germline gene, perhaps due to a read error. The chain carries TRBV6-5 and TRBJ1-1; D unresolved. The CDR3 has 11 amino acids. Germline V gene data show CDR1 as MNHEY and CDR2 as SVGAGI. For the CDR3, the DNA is TGTGCCAGCACCCCCGGACGGACTTACAACTTT. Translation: CASTPGRTYNF.

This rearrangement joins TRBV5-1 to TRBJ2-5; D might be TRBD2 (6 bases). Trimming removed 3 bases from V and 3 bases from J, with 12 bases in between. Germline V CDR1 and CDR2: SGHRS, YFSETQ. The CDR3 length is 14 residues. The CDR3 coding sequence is TGCGCCAGCAGCTGGGAGACGGGGGAAGAGACCCAGTACTTC. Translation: CASSWETGEETQYF.

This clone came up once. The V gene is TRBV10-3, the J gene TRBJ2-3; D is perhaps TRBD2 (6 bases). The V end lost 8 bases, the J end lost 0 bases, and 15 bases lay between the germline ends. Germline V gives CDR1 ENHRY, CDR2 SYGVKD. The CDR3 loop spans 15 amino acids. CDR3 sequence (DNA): TGTGCCATCGCTCTTACGGGAGTTAGCACAGATACGCAGTATTTT. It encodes CAIALTGVSTDTQYF.

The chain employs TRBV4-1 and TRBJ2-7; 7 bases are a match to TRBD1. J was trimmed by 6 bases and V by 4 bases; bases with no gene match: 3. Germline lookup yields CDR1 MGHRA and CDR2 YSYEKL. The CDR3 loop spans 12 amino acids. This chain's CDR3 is CASSRTGREQYF. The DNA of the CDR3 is TGCGCCAGCAGCCGGACAGGCCGCGAGCAGTACTTC.

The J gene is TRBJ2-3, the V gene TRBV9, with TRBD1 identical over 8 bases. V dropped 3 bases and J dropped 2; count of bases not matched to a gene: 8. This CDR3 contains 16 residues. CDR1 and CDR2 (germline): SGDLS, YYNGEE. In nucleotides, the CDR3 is TGTGCCAGCAGCGCCTCCCGGGACAGGATCACAGATACGCAGTATTTT. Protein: CASSASRDRITDTQYF.

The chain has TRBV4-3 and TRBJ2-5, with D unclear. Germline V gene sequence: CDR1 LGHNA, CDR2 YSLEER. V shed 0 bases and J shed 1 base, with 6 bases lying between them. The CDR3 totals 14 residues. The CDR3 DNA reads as TGCGCCAGCAGCCAAGATAGACTCCAAGAGACCCAGTACTTC. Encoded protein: CASSQDRLQETQYF.

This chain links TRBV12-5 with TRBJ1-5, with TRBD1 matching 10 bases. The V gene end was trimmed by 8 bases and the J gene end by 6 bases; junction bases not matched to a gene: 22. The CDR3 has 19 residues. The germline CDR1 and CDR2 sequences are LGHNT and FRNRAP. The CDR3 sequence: CASQEGETGGAGIGQPQHF. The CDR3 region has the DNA TGTGCTAGTCAAGAGGGTGAGACAGGGGGCGCAGGGATCGGTCAGCCCCAGCATTTT. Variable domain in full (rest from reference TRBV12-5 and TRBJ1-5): DARVTQTPRHKVTEMGQEVTMRCQPILGHNTVFWYRQTMMQGLELLAYFRNRAPLDDSGMPKDRFSAEMPDATLATLKIQPSEPRDSAVYFCASQEGETGGAGIGQPQHFGDGTRLSIL.

The chain's CDR3 is CASSRSGSYGYTF. The CDR3, as DNA: TGTGCCAGCAGCCGATCCGGGTCCTATGGCTACACCTTC. The J gene is TRBJ1-2, the V gene TRBV12-3 or TRBV12-4; D is uncertain. V was cut by 6 bases and J by 4 bases, with 12 bases left in between. This CDR3 region has 13 residues.

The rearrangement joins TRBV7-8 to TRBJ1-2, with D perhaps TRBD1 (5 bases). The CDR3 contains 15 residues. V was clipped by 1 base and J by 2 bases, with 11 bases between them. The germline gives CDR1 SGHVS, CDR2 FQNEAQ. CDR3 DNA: TGTGCCAGCAGCTTAGAAGGGGAGGGAAACTATGGCTACACCTTC. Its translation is CASSLEGEGNYGYTF.

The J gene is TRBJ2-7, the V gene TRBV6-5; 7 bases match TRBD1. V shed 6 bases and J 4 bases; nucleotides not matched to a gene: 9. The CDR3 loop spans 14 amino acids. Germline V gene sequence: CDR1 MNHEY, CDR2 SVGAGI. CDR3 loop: CASRIYRGQYEQYF. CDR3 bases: TGTGCCAGCAGGATATACAGGGGCCAATACGAGCAGTACTTC.

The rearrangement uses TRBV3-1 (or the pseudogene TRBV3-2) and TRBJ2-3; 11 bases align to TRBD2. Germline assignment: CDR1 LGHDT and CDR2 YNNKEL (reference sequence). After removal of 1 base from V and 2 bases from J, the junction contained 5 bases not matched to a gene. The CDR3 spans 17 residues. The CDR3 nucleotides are TGTGCCAGCAGCCAAGGAGGTAGCGGGAGGGCCACAGATACGCAGTATTTT. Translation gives CASSQGGSGRATDTQYF.

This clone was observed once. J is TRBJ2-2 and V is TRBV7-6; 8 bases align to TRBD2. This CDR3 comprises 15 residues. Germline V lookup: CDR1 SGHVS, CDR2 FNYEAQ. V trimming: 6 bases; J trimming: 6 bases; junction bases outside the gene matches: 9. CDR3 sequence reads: CASRGTGGPAGELFF. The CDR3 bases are TGTGCCAGCAGAGGGACGGGAGGGCCTGCCGGGGAGCTGTTTTTT.